Reported below is one TCR beta chain. No cognate antigen has been identified for it. No quality values exist for individual bases; no much larger clone is one base distant. Whole blood was collected in K2EDTA tubes by collaborating institutions according to the institutions' own protocols. For TCRbeta analysis, collaborator samples were shipped as frozen whole blood, as isolated PBMCs, or as DNA extracted from either sample type. CDR1 and CDR2 are read off the germline V gene (reference sequence) as SGHNT and YYREEE. Spanning cysteine to phenylalanine, the CDR3 consists of 15 amino acids. CDR3 DNA is the only sequence kept; it has 45 bases, read in frame from the first base. The germline V end is reduced by 7 bases and the J end by 3 bases; junction bases left unmatched: 12. TCRbeta CDR3 regions were amplified from genomic DNA by means of the immunoSEQ Assay, a bias-controlled multiplex PCR. Under the source paper's analysis protocol: Nucleated cell counts per sample were estimated from amplification of reference gene primers within the assay. To quantify the absolute abundance of each unique TCRbeta CDR3 rearrangement, sequence reads were collapsed and filtered. For each sample, productive Simpson clonality was calculated as the square root of Simpson's diversity index across productive rearrangements. TCRdb carries this immuneACCESS record with in-frame sequences only. Its versions omit some clonotypes, under half of them owing to an unresolved V gene in the studies checked, with the rest unexplained. The V and J calls and clone size were taken over from that table, and D and trimming were inferred from the DNA. Recorded for this sample are 40,000 to 55,000 clones; approximately 80% of them occurred a single time. About 7.6% of the sample goes to the ten largest clones.

This sample was included in a study of blood T cell repertoires in COVID-19 (dated by TCRdb to the early 2020s). As for the study more broadly: The collaborator samples originated in the United States, Italy and Spain and spanned the acute and convalescent phases of COVID-19. Samples came from the ongoing ImmuneRACE study (first 160 participants) plus 1,254 subjects from 6 global collaborators. Where HLA class I and class II types were available, the types were taken from metadata supplied by the sample provider, not from assay-based typing. The prospective study material was composed of cDNA or gDNA derived from T cells, B-cell-depleted T cells, or PBMCs. Subjects who had been exposed to COVID-19, were actively infected with it, or had recovered from it provided the deeply sampled blood TCRbeta repertoires that made up the dataset. The repertoires were released in a freely available public database meant as a resource for research on the immune response to SARS-CoV-2. The sample metadata nearly always contained a de-identified subject ID, COVID-19 status, age in years and sex. The research as a whole found: The amount of clinical and demographic metadata varied by source and participant and was provided uncurated.

This receptor chain uses TRBV5-4 and TRBJ2-5, with 7 bases aligning to TRBD2. The receptor was derived from a human donor in a cohort sampled during active COVID-19. The sequenced material came from peripheral blood. The CDR3 corresponds to CASSRGGAGEETQYF. The sequence in DNA is TGTGCCAGCTCCCGGGGCGGGGCGGGGGAAGAGACCCAGTACTTC. The variable domain in full, with residues beyond the CDR3 obtained from the reference TRBV5-4 and TRBJ2-5 genes, is ETGVTQSPTHLIKTRGQQVTLRCSSQSGHNTVSWYQQALGQGPQFIFQYYREEENGRGNFPPRFSGLQFPNYSSELNVNALELDDSALYLCASSRGGAGEETQYFGPGTRLLVL.